This is a list of T cell receptor beta chains from one sample in a study of shared clonotypes between healthy human individuals. Here immunoSEQ multiplex PCR was the method, and the copy in TCRdb shows in-frame clones only, minus some. The sample lists some 600,000 clones; approximately 96% were seen once. Sample: naive CD8+ T cells sorted from blood. These receptors were collected from a woman in her twenties or thirties in good health. Each CDR3 is given with its conserved first and last residue. Each record gives: J gene, V gene, D gene, clone size, CDR3 protein, CDR3 DNA. A D gene is named only where the DNA matches it firmly. Clone size, where shown, is once, few, many, or a class for clones that have expanded.

>TRBJ1-1|TRBV4-1|NA|NA
CASSQHPSENTEAFF
TGCGCCAGCAGCCAACATCCTTCCGAGAACACTGAAGCTTTCTTT
>TRBJ2-7|TRBV4-2|NA|NA
CASSQGGSYEQYF
TGTGCCAGCAGCCAAGGCGGTTCCTACGAGCAGTACTTC
>TRBJ1-1|TRBV5-6|NA|NA
CASSWGGDNTEAFF
TGTGCCAGCAGCTGGGGCGGGGACAACACTGAAGCTTTCTTT
>TRBJ2-3|TRBV4-1|TRBD2|NA
CASSPTLAGGRDTQYF
TGCGCCAGCAGCCCCACACTAGCGGGAGGGCGGGATACGCAGTATTTT
>TRBJ2-2|TRBV5-4|TRBD2|NA
CASSLAASGIKGAGELFF
TGTGCCAGCAGCTTGGCTGCAAGCGGGATAAAAGGCGCCGGGGAGCTGTTTTTT
>TRBJ1-5|TRBV28|NA|NA
CASSPQTRPQHF
TGTGCCAGCAGTCCCCAGACAAGGCCCCAGCATTTT
>TRBJ2-1|TRBV27|NA|once
CASSGPWGNEQFF
TGTGCCAGCAGTGGACCGTGGGGCAATGAGCAGTTCTTC
>TRBJ2-3|TRBV27|NA|NA
CASSPLGGARASTDTQYF
TGTGCCAGCAGCCCCTTGGGAGGAGCGAGAGCCTCCACAGATACGCAGTATTTT
>TRBJ2-1|TRBV9|NA|NA
CASSGLPGTSPLNEQFF
TGTGCCAGCAGTGGGCTCCCCGGGACTTCGCCCCTCAATGAGCAGTTCTTC
>TRBJ2-7|TRBV18|TRBD1|NA
CASSPHRRTGDYEQYF
TGTGCCAGCTCACCCCACCGTCGGACAGGGGACTACGAGCAGTACTTC
>TRBJ1-1|TRBV6-1|NA|NA
CASSEFTRDTEAFF
TGTGCCAGCAGTGAATTTACGAGGGACACTGAAGCTTTCTTT
>TRBJ1-5|TRBV6-5|NA|NA
CASSPSSEVVQPQHF
TGTGCCAGCAGTCCTTCCTCGGAGGTAGTGCAGCCCCAGCATTTT
>TRBJ2-7|TRBV2|NA|NA
CASSVTFSSYEQYF
TGTGCCAGCAGTGTAACGTTCAGCTCCTACGAGCAGTACTTC
>TRBJ2-7|TRBV7-9|TRBD2|NA
CASSSGTSGTGAHEQYF
TGTGCCAGCAGCTCCGGGACTAGCGGGACCGGCGCCCACGAGCAGTACTTC
>TRBJ2-1|TRBV28|TRBD2|NA
CASREGLANEQFF
TGTGCCAGCAGGGAGGGACTAGCGAATGAGCAGTTCTTC
>TRBJ2-2|TRBV6-1|NA|once
CASSGLGTGELFF
TGTGCCAGCAGTGGACTAGGGACCGGGGAGCTGTTTTTT
>TRBJ1-3|TRBV15|NA|once
CATRGLENTIYF
TGTGCCACCAGGGGGTTGGAAAACACCATATATTTT
>TRBJ2-7|TRBV5-6|NA|NA
CASSLVYSYEQYF
TGTGCCAGCAGCTTGGTCTACTCCTACGAGCAGTACTTC
>TRBJ2-7|TRBV15|NA|NA
CATSRSRGEVRSGEQYF
TGTGCCACCAGCAGATCTCGCGGAGAGGTCCGGTCGGGCGAGCAGTACTTC
>TRBJ2-3|TRBV11-2|NA|NA
CASSLERTDTQYF
TGTGCCAGCAGCTTAGAGAGGACAGATACGCAGTATTTT
>TRBJ2-3|TRBV28|TRBD2|NA
CASSQRETDTQYF
TGTGCCAGCAGCCAGCGGGAGACAGATACGCAGTATTTT
>TRBJ2-5|TRBV15|NA|NA
CATSLPEGTIQETQYF
TGTGCCACCAGCCTTCCGGAAGGGACAATCCAAGAGACCCAGTACTTC
>TRBJ1-1|TRBV28|TRBD1|few
CASSPGQGDTEAFF
TGTGCCAGCAGTCCCGGACAGGGGGACACTGAAGCTTTCTTT
>TRBJ2-5|TRBV7-9|TRBD1|NA
CASSLRDRAAETQYF
TGTGCCAGCAGCTTACGGGACAGGGCGGCCGAGACCCAGTACTTC
>TRBJ2-1|TRBV5-4|NA|NA
CASSTSIQNEQFF
TGTGCCAGCAGCACCTCAATCCAGAATGAGCAGTTCTTC
>TRBJ1-1|TRBV12-5|NA|NA
CASGYESDTEAFF
TGTGCTAGTGGCTATGAATCTGACACTGAAGCTTTCTTT
>TRBJ2-2|TRBV11-2|NA|NA
CASSLGPQLELFF
TGTGCCAGCAGCCTGGGCCCCCAATTGGAGCTGTTTTTT
>TRBJ2-6|TRBV27|NA|NA
CASSLSRIGANVLTF
TGTGCCAGCAGTTTATCTCGGATTGGGGCCAACGTCCTGACTTTC
>TRBJ1-2|TRBV4-1|NA|NA
CASSQRQVGESIGYTF
TGCGCCAGCAGCCAAAGACAGGTTGGGGAGTCTATTGGCTACACCTTC
>TRBJ2-7|TRBV11-1|TRBD1|NA
CASSSGTAYEQYF
TGTGCCAGCAGCTCCGGGACAGCCTACGAGCAGTACTTC
>TRBJ2-1|TRBV14|TRBD2|NA
CASSQDRLAEEYSYNEQFF
TGTGCCAGCAGCCAAGATAGACTAGCGGAAGAATACTCCTACAATGAGCAGTTCTTC
>TRBJ2-7|TRBV6-1|NA|once
CASSDPRDIFYEQYF
TGTGCCAGCAGTGATCCTCGGGACATATTCTACGAGCAGTACTTC
>TRBJ2-1|TRBV29-1|TRBD1|NA
CSVGGTVYNEQFF
TGCAGCGTGGGTGGGACAGTTTACAATGAGCAGTTCTTC
>TRBJ2-7|TRBV27|NA|NA
CASSYSGPKGEQYF
TGTGCCAGCAGTTACTCCGGGCCGAAGGGCGAGCAGTACTTC
>TRBJ1-2|TRBV19|NA|NA
CASSILETGYGYTF
TGTGCCAGTAGTATTCTCGAGACAGGCTATGGCTACACCTTC
>TRBJ2-7|TRBV21-1|NA|NA
CATPWAGPYEQYF
TGTGCCACCCCCTGGGCGGGCCCCTACGAGCAGTACTTC
>TRBJ1-2|TRBV7-8|NA|NA
CASSLESGGNYGYTF
TGTGCCAGCAGCTTAGAGAGTGGGGGGAACTATGGCTACACCTTC
>TRBJ2-3|TRBV5-4|NA|NA
CASSLVGGKATDTQYF
TGTGCCAGCAGCTTGGTCGGAGGAAAGGCGACAGATACGCAGTATTTT
>TRBJ1-2|TRBV5-4|TRBD1|NA
CASAPAGTGINYGYTF
TGTGCCAGCGCTCCGGCTGGGACAGGGATTAACTATGGCTACACCTTC
>TRBJ2-1|TRBV5-6|TRBD1|NA
CASSWGQGPDNEQFF
TGTGCCAGCAGCTGGGGACAGGGACCAGACAATGAGCAGTTCTTC
>TRBJ2-5|TRBV13|TRBD2|NA
CASSPGLAGGPEPQETQYF
TGTGCCAGCAGCCCAGGACTAGCGGGAGGTCCTGAGCCCCAAGAGACCCAGTACTTC
>TRBJ1-3|TRBV10-1|NA|NA
CASHRPVPWGGSGNTIYF
TGCGCCAGCCACCGACCCGTCCCGTGGGGGGGTTCTGGAAACACCATATATTTT
>TRBJ1-5|TRBV19|NA|NA
CASSIPGFSNQPQHF
TGTGCCAGTAGTATACCAGGATTTAGCAATCAGCCCCAGCATTTT
>TRBJ2-7|TRBV30|TRBD1|NA
CAWSTGGYEQYF
TGTGCCTGGAGTACAGGGGGATACGAGCAGTACTTC
>TRBJ2-1|TRBV7-9|TRBD1|NA
CASSASQGVDNEQFF
TGTGCCAGCAGCGCCAGCCAGGGGGTTGACAATGAGCAGTTCTTC
>TRBJ1-5|TRBV6-6|TRBD1|NA
CASSLNAGGGNQPQHF
TGTGCCAGCAGTCTCAATGCAGGGGGTGGCAATCAGCCCCAGCATTTT
>TRBJ1-5|TRBV5-4|TRBD1|NA
CASSFTGQGDQPQHF
TGTGCCAGCAGCTTCACGGGACAGGGAGATCAGCCCCAGCATTTT
>TRBJ2-1|TRBV4-1|TRBD2|NA
CASSPTRGTSVYNEQFF
TGCGCCAGCAGCCCAACGCGAGGGACTAGCGTTTACAATGAGCAGTTCTTC
>TRBJ1-2|TRBV28|NA|NA
CASRKTGGYTF
TGTGCCAGCAGGAAGACAGGAGGCTACACCTTC